This T cell receptor (beta chain) was obtained from a study of control samples from healthy donors and cancer patients. Measured with immunoSEQ multiplex PCR; TCRdb has only the in-frame clones, and not every one. The table shows around 30,000 clones, with roughly nine tenths occurring only once. Germline-derived CDR1 and CDR2 are WNHNN and SYGVQD (reference sequence). J gave up 1 base and V 5 bases, and 9 bases lay outside the gene matches. This CDR3 has 17 residues. Sequencing was carried out using PBMCs. This chain joins TRBV10-1 and TRBJ2-5; TRBD2 aligns across 11 bases. This receptor was identified in a woman in her thirties or forties with lung cancer. The CDR3 here is CASSPSGGRGSQETQYF. The CDR3 DNA sequence: TGCGCCAGCAGTCCTAGCGGGGGGCGTGGGAGCCAAGAGACCCAGTACTTC.